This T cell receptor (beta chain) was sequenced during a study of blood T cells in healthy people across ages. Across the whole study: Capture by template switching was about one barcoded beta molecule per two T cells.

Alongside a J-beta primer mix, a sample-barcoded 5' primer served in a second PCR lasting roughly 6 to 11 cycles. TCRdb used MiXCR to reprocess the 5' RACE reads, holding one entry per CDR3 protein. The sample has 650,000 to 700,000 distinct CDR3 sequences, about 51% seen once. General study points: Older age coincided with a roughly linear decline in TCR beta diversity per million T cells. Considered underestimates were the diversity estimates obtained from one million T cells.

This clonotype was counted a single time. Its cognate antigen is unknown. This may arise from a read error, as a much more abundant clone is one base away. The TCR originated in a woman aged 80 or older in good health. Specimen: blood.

CDR3 amino acids: CASTQRHDEQFF. DNA for the CDR3: TGCGCCAGCACCCAACGTCACGATGAGCAGTTCTTC. This chain uses TRBV5-1 with TRBJ2-1; D not certain. V was shortened by 6 bases and J by 8 bases, with 12 bases between the two germline ends. There are 12 residues in the CDR3. Germline V gives CDR1 SGHRS, CDR2 YFSETQ.